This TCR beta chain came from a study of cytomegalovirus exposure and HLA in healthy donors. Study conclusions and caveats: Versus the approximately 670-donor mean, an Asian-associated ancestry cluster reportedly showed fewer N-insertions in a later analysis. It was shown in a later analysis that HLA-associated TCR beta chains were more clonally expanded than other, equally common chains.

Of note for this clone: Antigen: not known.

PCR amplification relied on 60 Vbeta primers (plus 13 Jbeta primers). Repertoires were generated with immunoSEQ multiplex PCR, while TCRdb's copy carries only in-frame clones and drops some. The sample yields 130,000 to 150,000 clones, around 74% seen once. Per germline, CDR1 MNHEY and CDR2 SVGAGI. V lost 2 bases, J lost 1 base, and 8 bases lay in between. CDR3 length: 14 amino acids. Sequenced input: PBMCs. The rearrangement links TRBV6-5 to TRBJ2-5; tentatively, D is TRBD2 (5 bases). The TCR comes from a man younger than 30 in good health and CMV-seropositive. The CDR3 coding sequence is TGTGCCAGCAGTTACCCGGGGATCCAAGAGACCCAGTACTTC. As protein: CASSYPGIQETQYF.